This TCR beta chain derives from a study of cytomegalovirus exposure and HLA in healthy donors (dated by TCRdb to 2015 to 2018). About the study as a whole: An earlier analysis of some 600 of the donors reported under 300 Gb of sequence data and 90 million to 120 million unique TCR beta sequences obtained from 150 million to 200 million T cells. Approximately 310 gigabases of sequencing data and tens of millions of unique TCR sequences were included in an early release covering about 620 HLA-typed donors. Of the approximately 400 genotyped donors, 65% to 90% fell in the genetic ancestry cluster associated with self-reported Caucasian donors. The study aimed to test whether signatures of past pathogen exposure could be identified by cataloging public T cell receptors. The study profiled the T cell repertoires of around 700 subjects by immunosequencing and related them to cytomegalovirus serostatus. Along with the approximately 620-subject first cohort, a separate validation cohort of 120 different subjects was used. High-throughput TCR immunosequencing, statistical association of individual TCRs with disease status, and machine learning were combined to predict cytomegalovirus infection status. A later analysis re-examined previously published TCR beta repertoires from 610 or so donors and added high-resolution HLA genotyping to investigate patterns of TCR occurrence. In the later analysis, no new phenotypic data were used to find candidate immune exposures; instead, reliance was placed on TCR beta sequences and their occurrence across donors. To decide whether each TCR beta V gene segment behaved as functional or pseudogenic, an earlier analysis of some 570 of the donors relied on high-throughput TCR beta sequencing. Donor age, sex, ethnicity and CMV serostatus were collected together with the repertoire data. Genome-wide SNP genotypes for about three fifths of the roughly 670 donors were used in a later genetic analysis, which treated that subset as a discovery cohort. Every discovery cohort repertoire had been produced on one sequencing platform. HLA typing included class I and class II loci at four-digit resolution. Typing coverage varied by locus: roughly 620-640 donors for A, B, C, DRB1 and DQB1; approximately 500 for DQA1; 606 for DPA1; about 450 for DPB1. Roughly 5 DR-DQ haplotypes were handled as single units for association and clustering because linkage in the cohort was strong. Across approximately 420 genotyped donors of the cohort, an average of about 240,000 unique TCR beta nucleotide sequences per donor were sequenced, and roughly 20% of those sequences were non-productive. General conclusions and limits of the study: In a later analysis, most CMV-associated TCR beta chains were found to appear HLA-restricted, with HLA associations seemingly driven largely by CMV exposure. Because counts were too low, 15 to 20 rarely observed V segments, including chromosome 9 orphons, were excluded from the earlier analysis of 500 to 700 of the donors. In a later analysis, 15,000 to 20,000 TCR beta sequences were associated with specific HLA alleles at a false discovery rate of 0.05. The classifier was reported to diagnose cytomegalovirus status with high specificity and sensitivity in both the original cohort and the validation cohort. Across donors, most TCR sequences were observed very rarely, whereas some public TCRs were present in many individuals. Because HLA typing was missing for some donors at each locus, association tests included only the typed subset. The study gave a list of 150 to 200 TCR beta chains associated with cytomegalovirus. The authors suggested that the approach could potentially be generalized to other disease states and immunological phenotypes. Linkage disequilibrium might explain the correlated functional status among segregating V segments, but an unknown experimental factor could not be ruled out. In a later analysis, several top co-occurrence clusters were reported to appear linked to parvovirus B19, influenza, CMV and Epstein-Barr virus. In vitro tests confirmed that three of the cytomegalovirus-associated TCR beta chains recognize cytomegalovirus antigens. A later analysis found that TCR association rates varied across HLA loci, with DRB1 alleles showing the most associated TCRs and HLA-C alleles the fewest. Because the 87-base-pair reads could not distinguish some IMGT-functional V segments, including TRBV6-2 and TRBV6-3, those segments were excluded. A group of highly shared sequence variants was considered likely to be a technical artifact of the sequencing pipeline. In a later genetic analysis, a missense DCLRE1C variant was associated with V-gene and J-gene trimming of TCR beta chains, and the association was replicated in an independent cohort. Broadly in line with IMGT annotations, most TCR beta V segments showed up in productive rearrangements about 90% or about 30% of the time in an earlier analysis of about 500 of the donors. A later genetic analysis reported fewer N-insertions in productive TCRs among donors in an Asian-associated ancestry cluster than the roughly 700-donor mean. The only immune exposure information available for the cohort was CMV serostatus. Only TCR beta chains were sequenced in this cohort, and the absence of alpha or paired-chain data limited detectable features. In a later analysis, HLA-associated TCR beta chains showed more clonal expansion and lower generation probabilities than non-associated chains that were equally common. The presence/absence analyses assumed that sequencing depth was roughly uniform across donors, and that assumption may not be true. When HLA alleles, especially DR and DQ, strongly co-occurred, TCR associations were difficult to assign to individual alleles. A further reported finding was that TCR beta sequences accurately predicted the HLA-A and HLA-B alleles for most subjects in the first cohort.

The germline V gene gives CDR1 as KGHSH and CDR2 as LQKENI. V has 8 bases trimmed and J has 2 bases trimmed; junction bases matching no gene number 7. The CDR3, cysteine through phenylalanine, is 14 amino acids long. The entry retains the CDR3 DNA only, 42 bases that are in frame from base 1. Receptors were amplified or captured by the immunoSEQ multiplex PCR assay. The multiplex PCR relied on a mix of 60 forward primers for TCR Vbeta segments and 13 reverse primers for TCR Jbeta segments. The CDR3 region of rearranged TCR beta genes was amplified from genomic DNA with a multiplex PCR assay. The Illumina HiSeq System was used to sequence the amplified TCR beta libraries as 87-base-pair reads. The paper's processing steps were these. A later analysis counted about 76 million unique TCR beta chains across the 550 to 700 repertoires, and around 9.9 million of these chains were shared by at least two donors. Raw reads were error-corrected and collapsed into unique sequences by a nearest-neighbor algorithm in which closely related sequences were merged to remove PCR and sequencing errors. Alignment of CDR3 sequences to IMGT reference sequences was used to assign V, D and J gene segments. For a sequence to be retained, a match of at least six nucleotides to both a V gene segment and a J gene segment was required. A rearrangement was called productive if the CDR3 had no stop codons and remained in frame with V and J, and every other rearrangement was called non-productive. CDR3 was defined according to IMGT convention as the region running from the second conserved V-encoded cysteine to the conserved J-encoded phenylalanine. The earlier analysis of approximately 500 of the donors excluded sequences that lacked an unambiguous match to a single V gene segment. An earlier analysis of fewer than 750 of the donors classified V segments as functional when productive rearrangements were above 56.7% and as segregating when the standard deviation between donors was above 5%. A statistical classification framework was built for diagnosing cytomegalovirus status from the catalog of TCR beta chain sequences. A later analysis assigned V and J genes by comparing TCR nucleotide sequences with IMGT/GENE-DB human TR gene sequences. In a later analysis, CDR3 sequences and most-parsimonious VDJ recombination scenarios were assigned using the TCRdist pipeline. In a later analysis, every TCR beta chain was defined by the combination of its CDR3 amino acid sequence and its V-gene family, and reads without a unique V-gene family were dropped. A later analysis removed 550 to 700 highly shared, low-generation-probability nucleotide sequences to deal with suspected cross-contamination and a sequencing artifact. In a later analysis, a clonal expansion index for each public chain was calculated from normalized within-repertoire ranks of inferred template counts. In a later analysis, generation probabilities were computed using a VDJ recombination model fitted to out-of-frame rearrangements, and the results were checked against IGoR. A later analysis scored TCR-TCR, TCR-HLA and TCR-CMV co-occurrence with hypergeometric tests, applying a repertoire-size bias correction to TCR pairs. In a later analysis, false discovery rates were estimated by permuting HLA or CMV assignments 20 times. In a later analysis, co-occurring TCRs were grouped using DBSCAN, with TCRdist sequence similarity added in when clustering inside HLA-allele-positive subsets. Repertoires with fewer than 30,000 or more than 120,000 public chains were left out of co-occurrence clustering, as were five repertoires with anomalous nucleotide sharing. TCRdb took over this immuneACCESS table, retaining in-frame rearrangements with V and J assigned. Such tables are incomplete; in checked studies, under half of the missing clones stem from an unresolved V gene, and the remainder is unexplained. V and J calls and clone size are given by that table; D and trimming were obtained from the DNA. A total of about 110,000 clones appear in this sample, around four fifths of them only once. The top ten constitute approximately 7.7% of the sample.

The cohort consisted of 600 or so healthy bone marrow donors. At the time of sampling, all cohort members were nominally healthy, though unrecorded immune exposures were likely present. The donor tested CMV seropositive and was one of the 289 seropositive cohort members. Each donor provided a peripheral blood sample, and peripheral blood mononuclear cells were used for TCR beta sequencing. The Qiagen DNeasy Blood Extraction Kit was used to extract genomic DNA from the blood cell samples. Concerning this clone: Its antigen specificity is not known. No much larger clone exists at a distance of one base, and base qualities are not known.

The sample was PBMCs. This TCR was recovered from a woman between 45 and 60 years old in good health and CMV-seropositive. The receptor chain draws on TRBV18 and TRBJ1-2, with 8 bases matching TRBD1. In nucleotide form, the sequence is TGTGCCAGCGCCCCTCAGGGGGCGAACTATGGCTACACCTTC. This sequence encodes CASAPQGANYGYTF.